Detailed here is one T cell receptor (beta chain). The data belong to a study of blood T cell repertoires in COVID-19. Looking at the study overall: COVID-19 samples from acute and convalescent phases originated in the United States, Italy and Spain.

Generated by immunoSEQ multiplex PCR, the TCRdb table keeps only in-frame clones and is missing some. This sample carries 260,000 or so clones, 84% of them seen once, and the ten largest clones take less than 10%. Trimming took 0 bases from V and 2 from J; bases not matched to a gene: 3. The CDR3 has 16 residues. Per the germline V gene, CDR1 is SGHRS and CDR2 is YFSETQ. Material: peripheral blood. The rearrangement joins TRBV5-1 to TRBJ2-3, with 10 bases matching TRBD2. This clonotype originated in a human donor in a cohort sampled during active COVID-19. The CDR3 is CASSLGSGGATDTQYF. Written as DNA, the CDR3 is TGCGCCAGCAGCTTGGGGAGCGGGGGGGCCACAGATACGCAGTATTTT. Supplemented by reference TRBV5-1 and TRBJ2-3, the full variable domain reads KAGVTQTPRYLIKTRGQQVTLSCSPISGHRSVSWYQQTPGQGLQFLFEYFSETQRNKGNFPGRFSGRQFSNSRSEMNVSTLELGDSALYLCASSLGSGGATDTQYFGPGTRLTVL.